The rows below give T cell receptor beta chains drawn from one sample of a study of OX40 agonist ivuxolimab in advanced cancers. Clones were read by immunoSEQ multiplex PCR, and TCRdb kept only the in-frame ones, dropping some. Of roughly 72,000 clones listed, approximately 92% are singletons. This specimen consisted of CD4+ or CD8+ T cells sorted from blood, obtained in a trial of the OX40 agonist ivuxolimab. The source of these receptors is an adult with an advanced solid tumor such as melanoma, head and neck, liver or kidney cancer. The CDR3 runs from the conserved cysteine through the conserved F or W. A D gene is named only where the DNA matches it firmly. Size is stated for part of the rows, as once, few or many counts, or as a class when the clone is expanded.

d_call: -; v_call: TRBV18; j_call: TRBJ1-6; cdr3_length: 16; clone_size: -; cdr3_nt: TGTGCCAGCTCACCAGGGGCGAAGGGTGAGGGTTCACCCCTCCACTTT; cdr3_aa: CASSPGAKGEGSPLHF
d_call: -; v_call: TRBV28; j_call: TRBJ2-7; cdr3_length: 15; clone_size: -; cdr3_nt: TGTGCCAGCAGTTCTCTCCGGTGGCGGACCTACGAGCAGTACTTC; cdr3_aa: CASSSLRWRTYEQYF
d_call: -; v_call: TRBV29-1; j_call: TRBJ2-5; cdr3_length: 13; clone_size: -; cdr3_nt: TGCAGCGTAAAACAGACGAACCTACGAGGGCAGTACTTC; cdr3_aa: CSVKQTNLRGQYF
d_call: TRBD1; v_call: TRBV28; j_call: TRBJ1-4; cdr3_length: 14; clone_size: -; cdr3_nt: TGTGCCAGCAGTCGGACAGGGTTTTCCGAAAAACTGTTTTTT; cdr3_aa: CASSRTGFSEKLFF
d_call: -; v_call: TRBV28; j_call: TRBJ1-1; cdr3_length: 16; clone_size: once; cdr3_nt: TGTGCCAGCAGTTTCGCAGGGTTCCTTATGGACACTGAAGCTTTCTTT; cdr3_aa: CASSFAGFLMDTEAFF
d_call: -; v_call: TRBV5-3; j_call: TRBJ1-1; cdr3_length: 16; clone_size: -; cdr3_nt: TGTGCCAGAAGCATTGGTCCCGGTACGACGAACACTGAAGCTTTCTTT; cdr3_aa: CARSIGPGTTNTEAFF
d_call: -; v_call: TRBV5-1; j_call: TRBJ2-3; cdr3_length: 14; clone_size: -; cdr3_nt: TGCGCCAGCAGCCGCTTTCCTGCCACAGATACGCAGTATTTT; cdr3_aa: CASSRFPATDTQYF
d_call: -; v_call: TRBV9; j_call: TRBJ2-5; cdr3_length: 13; clone_size: -; cdr3_nt: TGTGCCAGCAGCGTGGCGGGGAAAGAGACCCAGTACTTC; cdr3_aa: CASSVAGKETQYF
d_call: -; v_call: TRBV4-1; j_call: TRBJ2-5; cdr3_length: 16; clone_size: -; cdr3_nt: TGCGCCAGCAGCCAAAACCGCGGGCCCATGGGAGAGACCCAGTACTTC; cdr3_aa: CASSQNRGPMGETQYF
d_call: TRBD1; v_call: TRBV2; j_call: TRBJ1-1; cdr3_length: 15; clone_size: -; cdr3_nt: TGTGCCAGCAGACGGACAGGGGGTGGTAGCACTGAAGCTTTCTTT; cdr3_aa: CASRRTGGGSTEAFF
d_call: -; v_call: TRBV5-1; j_call: TRBJ2-5; cdr3_length: 16; clone_size: -; cdr3_nt: TGCGCCAGCAGCCCCCCGGAGGGTAGGGTAAGAGGGACCCAGTACTTC; cdr3_aa: CASSPPEGRVRGTQYF
d_call: TRBD2; v_call: TRBV6-5; j_call: TRBJ2-7; cdr3_length: 15; clone_size: -; cdr3_nt: TGTGCCAGCAAATACCGACTAGCGGGGGCCTACGAGCAGTACTTC; cdr3_aa: CASKYRLAGAYEQYF
d_call: -; v_call: TRBV5-1; j_call: TRBJ2-5; cdr3_length: 14; clone_size: -; cdr3_nt: TGCGCCAGCAGCTTTGGGGCAGGGGAAGAGACCCAGTACTTC; cdr3_aa: CASSFGAGEETQYF
d_call: TRBD1; v_call: TRBV28; j_call: TRBJ2-7; cdr3_length: 16; clone_size: -; cdr3_nt: TGTGCCAGCCACGGGTTAAGGGGGCTCACCTCCTACGAGCAGTACTTC; cdr3_aa: CASHGLRGLTSYEQYF
d_call: -; v_call: TRBV5-1; j_call: TRBJ2-7; cdr3_length: 13; clone_size: -; cdr3_nt: TGCGCCAGCAGCTTGTACAGGGCCTACGAGCAGTACTTC; cdr3_aa: CASSLYRAYEQYF
d_call: TRBD1; v_call: TRBV7-3; j_call: TRBJ2-7; cdr3_length: 15; clone_size: -; cdr3_nt: TGTGCCAGCAGCTTTCTCGGGACAGGGGACGACGAGCAGTACTTC; cdr3_aa: CASSFLGTGDDEQYF
d_call: -; v_call: TRBV2; j_call: TRBJ2-3; cdr3_length: 14; clone_size: -; cdr3_nt: TGTGCCAGCAGTTATACTAGCAGCACAGATACGCAGTATTTT; cdr3_aa: CASSYTSSTDTQYF
d_call: TRBD2; v_call: TRBV5-6; j_call: TRBJ2-5; cdr3_length: 15; clone_size: -; cdr3_nt: TGTGCCAGCAGCTTGGACGGGAGGGCCGGGGAGACCCAGTACTTC; cdr3_aa: CASSLDGRAGETQYF
d_call: -; v_call: TRBV4-1; j_call: TRBJ1-5; cdr3_length: 14; clone_size: -; cdr3_nt: TGCGCCAGCAGCCAATACGGCGGGAATCAGCCCCAGCATTTT; cdr3_aa: CASSQYGGNQPQHF
d_call: TRBD1; v_call: TRBV2; j_call: TRBJ2-2; cdr3_length: 15; clone_size: few; cdr3_nt: TGTGCCAGCAACGGGGACAGGAGTAACACCGGGGAGCTGTTTTTT; cdr3_aa: CASNGDRSNTGELFF
d_call: -; v_call: TRBV25-1; j_call: TRBJ2-3; cdr3_length: 12; clone_size: -; cdr3_nt: TGTGCCAGCAGGAACCCCGGCGATACGCAGTATTTT; cdr3_aa: CASRNPGDTQYF
d_call: TRBD2; v_call: TRBV5-1; j_call: TRBJ2-7; cdr3_length: 15; clone_size: -; cdr3_nt: TGCGCCAGCAGTCCTAGCGGGTTGAGCTCCTACGAGCAGTACTTC; cdr3_aa: CASSPSGLSSYEQYF
d_call: TRBD1; v_call: TRBV2; j_call: TRBJ2-3; cdr3_length: 14; clone_size: -; cdr3_nt: TGTGCCAGCAGTGACCGCAGGGGGACAGATACGCAGTATTTT; cdr3_aa: CASSDRRGTDTQYF
d_call: TRBD2; v_call: TRBV7-9; j_call: TRBJ2-5; cdr3_length: 16; clone_size: -; cdr3_nt: TGTGCCAGCAGCTTAGGGACTAGCGGGAATCCAGAGACCCAGTACTTC; cdr3_aa: CASSLGTSGNPETQYF
d_call: -; v_call: TRBV2; j_call: TRBJ1-1; cdr3_length: 13; clone_size: -; cdr3_nt: TGTGCCAGCGCCCGGACCGCCAACACTGAAGCTTTCTTT; cdr3_aa: CASARTANTEAFF
d_call: -; v_call: TRBV2; j_call: TRBJ2-1; cdr3_length: 12; clone_size: -; cdr3_nt: TGTGCCAGCAGTGGGCATTACAATGAGCAGTTCTTC; cdr3_aa: CASSGHYNEQFF
d_call: -; v_call: TRBV5-1; j_call: TRBJ2-5; cdr3_length: 13; clone_size: -; cdr3_nt: TGCGCCAGCAGCTGGGACATACGAGAGACCCAGTACTTC; cdr3_aa: CASSWDIRETQYF
d_call: -; v_call: TRBV5-6; j_call: TRBJ1-6; cdr3_length: 13; clone_size: -; cdr3_nt: TGTGCCAGCAGCGGAGACAGGTTCCTACCCCTCCACTTT; cdr3_aa: CASSGDRFLPLHF
d_call: -; v_call: TRBV7-2; j_call: TRBJ2-3; cdr3_length: 14; clone_size: -; cdr3_nt: TGTGCCAGCAGCTTAGTGAGTGGCACAGATACGCAGTATTTT; cdr3_aa: CASSLVSGTDTQYF
d_call: TRBD1; v_call: TRBV28; j_call: TRBJ1-2; cdr3_length: 15; clone_size: few; cdr3_nt: TGTGCCAGCAGGCGGACAGGGGGCTATGACTATGGCTACACCTTC; cdr3_aa: CASRRTGGYDYGYTF
d_call: TRBD2; v_call: TRBV7-2; j_call: TRBJ2-5; cdr3_length: 17; clone_size: -; cdr3_nt: TGTGCCAGCAGCTTTGGGACTAGCGGGGTGGGGGGAGAGACCCAGTACTTC; cdr3_aa: CASSFGTSGVGGETQYF
d_call: TRBD2; v_call: TRBV10-3; j_call: TRBJ2-7; cdr3_length: 14; clone_size: -; cdr3_nt: TGTGCCATCACCCCCGGGGGGGACTCCTACGAGCAGTACTTC; cdr3_aa: CAITPGGDSYEQYF
d_call: -; v_call: TRBV6-5; j_call: TRBJ1-6; cdr3_length: 14; clone_size: -; cdr3_nt: TGTGCCAGCAGTACAGGGTCCTATAATTCACCCCTCCACTTT; cdr3_aa: CASSTGSYNSPLHF
d_call: TRBD1; v_call: TRBV28; j_call: TRBJ1-2; cdr3_length: 16; clone_size: -; cdr3_nt: TGTGCCAGCAGTTTTTCGGGGACAGGGTCTGTCTATGGCTACACCTTC; cdr3_aa: CASSFSGTGSVYGYTF
d_call: TRBD2; v_call: TRBV4-1; j_call: TRBJ2-1; cdr3_length: 18; clone_size: -; cdr3_nt: TGCGCCAGCAGCTCGGGACTAGCGCGAGGCCACACCTACAATGAGCAGTTCTTC; cdr3_aa: CASSSGLARGHTYNEQFF
d_call: TRBD2; v_call: TRBV19; j_call: TRBJ2-7; cdr3_length: 14; clone_size: -; cdr3_nt: TGTGCCAGTACTAGCGGGAGGGCTTGCTACGAGCAGTACTTC; cdr3_aa: CASTSGRACYEQYF
d_call: TRBD2; v_call: TRBV15; j_call: TRBJ2-1; cdr3_length: 15; clone_size: -; cdr3_nt: TGTGCCACCACCGAGGGACTAGGCTCCTACAATGAGCAGTTCTTC; cdr3_aa: CATTEGLGSYNEQFF
d_call: TRBD1; v_call: TRBV7-9; j_call: TRBJ2-3; cdr3_length: 15; clone_size: once; cdr3_nt: TGTGCCAGCAGCATAGGGGACAGGAACACAGATACGCAGTATTTT; cdr3_aa: CASSIGDRNTDTQYF
d_call: -; v_call: TRBV5-4; j_call: TRBJ1-2; cdr3_length: 13; clone_size: once; cdr3_nt: TGTGCCAGCAGCGACAGAGGGGTCTATGGCTACACCTTC; cdr3_aa: CASSDRGVYGYTF
d_call: TRBD1; v_call: TRBV7-8; j_call: TRBJ2-1; cdr3_length: 16; clone_size: -; cdr3_nt: TGTGCCAGCATCCTATTCCGGGACAGGGAACACAATGAGCAGTTCTTC; cdr3_aa: CASILFRDREHNEQFF
d_call: -; v_call: TRBV6-5; j_call: TRBJ1-1; cdr3_length: 14; clone_size: -; cdr3_nt: TGTGCCAGCAGTTACACCCGAGCGAACACTGAAGCTTTCTTT; cdr3_aa: CASSYTRANTEAFF
d_call: -; v_call: TRBV7-8; j_call: TRBJ2-1; cdr3_length: 15; clone_size: -; cdr3_nt: TGTGCCAGCAGCCGGCCCCGGGACGCCCACAATGAGCAGTTCTTC; cdr3_aa: CASSRPRDAHNEQFF
d_call: -; v_call: TRBV14; j_call: TRBJ1-2; cdr3_length: 13; clone_size: few; cdr3_nt: TGTGCCAGCAGCCCGACAGTGAACTATGGCTACACCTTC; cdr3_aa: CASSPTVNYGYTF
d_call: -; v_call: TRBV7-2; j_call: TRBJ1-6; cdr3_length: 16; clone_size: -; cdr3_nt: TGTGCCAGCAGCAAGCAGGGACTCCTCGGTAATTCACCCCTCCACTTT; cdr3_aa: CASSKQGLLGNSPLHF
d_call: TRBD1; v_call: TRBV5-7; j_call: TRBJ2-7; cdr3_length: 17; clone_size: once; cdr3_nt: TGTGCCAGCAGTTTGGAGGACAGGGATCAAGGCTCCTACGAGCAGTACTTC; cdr3_aa: CASSLEDRDQGSYEQYF
d_call: -; v_call: TRBV23-1; j_call: TRBJ2-6; cdr3_length: 18; clone_size: -; cdr3_nt: TGCGCCAGCAGTCCGCAGACAGACCAAAGCTCTGGGGCCAACGTCCTGACTTTC; cdr3_aa: CASSPQTDQSSGANVLTF
d_call: -; v_call: TRBV10-3; j_call: TRBJ2-1; cdr3_length: 18; clone_size: -; cdr3_nt: TGTGCCATCAGTGAGCCCCGAAAACAATCGTGGACCTACAATGAGCAGTTCTTC; cdr3_aa: CAISEPRKQSWTYNEQFF
d_call: TRBD1; v_call: TRBV11-2; j_call: TRBJ2-7; cdr3_length: 15; clone_size: few; cdr3_nt: TGTGCCAGCAGCCCTGGGACAGGGAGCTCCTACGAGCAGTACTTC; cdr3_aa: CASSPGTGSSYEQYF
d_call: -; v_call: TRBV7-2; j_call: TRBJ1-2; cdr3_length: 18; clone_size: -; cdr3_nt: TGTGCCAGCAGCTTAGTAACGGGGCCTGGAGGGGCTAACTATGGCTACACCTTC; cdr3_aa: CASSLVTGPGGANYGYTF
d_call: -; v_call: TRBV5-6; j_call: TRBJ2-1; cdr3_length: 15; clone_size: -; cdr3_nt: TGTGCCAGCAGTACCCGAGGGGGGCTACTAAATGAGCAGTTCTTC; cdr3_aa: CASSTRGGLLNEQFF
d_call: -; v_call: TRBV7-2; j_call: TRBJ2-3; cdr3_length: 14; clone_size: -; cdr3_nt: TGTGCCAGCAGCTTAGTGGGGGGTACAGATACGCAGTATTTT; cdr3_aa: CASSLVGGTDTQYF